The rows below give T cell receptor beta chains drawn from one sample of a study of early T cells in non-severe SARS-CoV-2 infection. TCRdb reprocessed the 5' RACE reads with MiXCR, giving one entry per CDR3 protein. In the table there are roughly 62,000 distinct CDR3 sequences, approximately 7.7% of which are singletons. The sample comprised whole blood. The receptors stem from an adult who was a healthcare worker with PCR-confirmed SARS-CoV-2 infection or an uninfected control (not recorded which). The CDR3 runs from the conserved cysteine through the conserved F or W. A D gene is named only where the DNA matches it firmly. Size is omitted from some rows. Given values are once, few, many or a class for expanded clones.

j_call: TRBJ1-5
v_call: TRBV28
clone_size: few
d_call: .
cdr3_aa: CASGGGSSSNQPQHF
cdr3_nt: TGTGCCAGCGGGGGGGGGAGTAGTAGCAATCAGCCCCAGCATTTT

j_call: TRBJ2-7
v_call: TRBV2
clone_size: few
d_call: .
cdr3_aa: CASSDGTTNEQYF
cdr3_nt: TGTGCCAGCAGTGACGGGACAACCAACGAGCAGTACTTC

j_call: TRBJ2-3
v_call: TRBV2
clone_size: few
d_call: .
cdr3_aa: CASSDGSLGYTDTQYF
cdr3_nt: TGTGCCAGCAGTGACGGGTCCTTGGGTTACACAGATACGCAGTATTTT

j_call: TRBJ2-7
v_call: TRBV28
clone_size: few
d_call: TRBD1
cdr3_aa: CASSATGTGNYEQYF
cdr3_nt: TGTGCCAGCAGTGCAACCGGGACAGGGAACTACGAGCAGTACTTC

j_call: TRBJ2-2
v_call: TRBV11-1
clone_size: many
d_call: TRBD2
cdr3_aa: CASSPLAGNTGELFF
cdr3_nt: TGTGCCAGCAGCCCACTAGCGGGGAACACCGGGGAGCTGTTTTTT

j_call: TRBJ2-3
v_call: TRBV2
clone_size: .
d_call: TRBD2
cdr3_aa: CASSEDPSGYTDTQYF
cdr3_nt: TGTGCCAGCAGTGAAGATCCTAGCGGATACACAGATACGCAGTATTTT

j_call: TRBJ2-1
v_call: TRBV3-1
clone_size: few
d_call: TRBD2
cdr3_aa: CASSLSGTMRIREQFF
cdr3_nt: TGTGCCAGCAGCCTTTCCGGGACTATGAGGATTCGTGAGCAGTTCTTC

j_call: TRBJ2-1
v_call: TRBV19
clone_size: .
d_call: TRBD2
cdr3_aa: CASSMRSGRAYNEQFF
cdr3_nt: TGTGCCAGTAGTATGAGAAGCGGGAGAGCCTACAATGAGCAGTTCTTC

j_call: TRBJ2-7
v_call: TRBV5-1
clone_size: few
d_call: TRBD2
cdr3_aa: CASSRGLGEVRALEQYF
cdr3_nt: TGCGCCAGCAGCCGGGGACTAGGTGAGGTAAGGGCCTTGGAGCAGTACTTC

j_call: TRBJ2-7
v_call: TRBV3-1
clone_size: .
d_call: .
cdr3_aa: CASSLLSREQYF
cdr3_nt: TGTGCCAGCAGCCTCTTGTCCCGCGAGCAGTACTTC

j_call: TRBJ2-1
v_call: TRBV5-4
clone_size: many
d_call: TRBD1
cdr3_aa: CASSFTGGSDEQFF
cdr3_nt: TGTGCCAGCAGCTTTACAGGGGGCTCCGATGAGCAGTTCTTC

j_call: TRBJ2-1
v_call: TRBV10-3
clone_size: many
d_call: TRBD2
cdr3_aa: CAISDRTSGSSDEQFF
cdr3_nt: TGTGCCATCAGTGATCGGACTAGCGGGAGCTCGGATGAGCAGTTCTTC

j_call: TRBJ2-2
v_call: TRBV28
clone_size: many
d_call: TRBD2
cdr3_aa: CASPSMRRERTGELFF
cdr3_nt: TGTGCCAGTCCAAGTATGAGGCGGGAGAGGACCGGGGAGCTGTTTTTT

j_call: TRBJ2-6
v_call: TRBV29-1
clone_size: few
d_call: TRBD2
cdr3_aa: CSVEDNGLAGDSGANVLTF
cdr3_nt: TGCAGCGTTGAAGATAACGGACTAGCGGGAGACAGTGGGGCCAACGTCCTGACTTTC

j_call: TRBJ2-1
v_call: TRBV20-1
clone_size: many
d_call: .
cdr3_aa: CSARDYTGPGNEQFF
cdr3_nt: TGCAGTGCTAGAGATTATACAGGTCCGGGGAATGAGCAGTTCTTC

j_call: TRBJ2-7
v_call: TRBV2
clone_size: many
d_call: TRBD2
cdr3_aa: CASKLAGGPYEQYF
cdr3_nt: TGTGCCAGCAAGCTAGCGGGAGGACCCTACGAGCAGTACTTC

j_call: TRBJ2-3
v_call: TRBV3-1
clone_size: many
d_call: .
cdr3_aa: CASSPQVSFTDTQYF
cdr3_nt: TGTGCCAGCAGCCCTCAGGTTAGCTTCACAGATACGCAGTATTTT

j_call: TRBJ2-1
v_call: TRBV11-2
clone_size: many
d_call: .
cdr3_aa: CASSLVSGRYIQNYEQFF
cdr3_nt: TGTGCCAGCAGCCTGGTCTCGGGCCGTTATATTCAGAACTATGAGCAGTTCTTC